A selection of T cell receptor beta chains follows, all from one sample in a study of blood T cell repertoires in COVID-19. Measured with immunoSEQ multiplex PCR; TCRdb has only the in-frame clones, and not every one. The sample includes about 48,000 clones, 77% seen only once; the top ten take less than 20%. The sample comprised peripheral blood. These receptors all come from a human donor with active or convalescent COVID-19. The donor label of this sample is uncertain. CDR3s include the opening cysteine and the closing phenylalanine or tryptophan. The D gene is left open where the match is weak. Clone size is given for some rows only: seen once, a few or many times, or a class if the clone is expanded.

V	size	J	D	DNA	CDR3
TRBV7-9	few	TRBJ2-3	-	TGTGCCAGCAGCTTGGGCGTTAGCACAGATACGCAGTATTTT	CASSLGVSTDTQYF
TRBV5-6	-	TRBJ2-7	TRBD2	TGTGCCAGCAGCCCCCGCGCCGCGGGAGCCTACGAGCAGTACTTC	CASSPRAAGAYEQYF
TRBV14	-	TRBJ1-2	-	TGTGCCAGCAGCCAATTAACAAGTGGCTACACCTTC	CASSQLTSGYTF
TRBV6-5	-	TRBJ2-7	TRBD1	TGTGCCAGCAGTTACGACAGGGGCACCTACGAGCAGTACTTC	CASSYDRGTYEQYF
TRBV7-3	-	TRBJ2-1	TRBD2	TGTGCTAGCAGCTTCCGCGGGAGTTTCAATGAGCAGTTCTTC	CASSFRGSFNEQFF
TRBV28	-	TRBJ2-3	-	TGTGCTGTCAGTTCGGCTGGGGCGACAGATACGCAGTATTTT	CAVSSAGATDTQYF
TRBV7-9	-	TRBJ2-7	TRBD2	TGTGCCAGCAGCTCACCGGGACTAGCGAACTACGAGCAGTACTTC	CASSSPGLANYEQYF
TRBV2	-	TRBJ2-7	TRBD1	TGTGCCAGCACAGGGACAGGGATCTACGAGCAGTACTTC	CASTGTGIYEQYF
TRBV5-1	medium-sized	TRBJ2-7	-	TGCGCCAGCAGCTTTGGCTACGGGATCGGCGACGAGCAGTACTTC	CASSFGYGIGDEQYF
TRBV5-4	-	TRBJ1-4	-	TGTGCCAGCAGCTTGGGACAGGAGAATGAAAAACTGTTTTTT	CASSLGQENEKLFF
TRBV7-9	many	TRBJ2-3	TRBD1	TGTGCCAGCAGCTACGGACAGGGGGCGGGAGATACGCAGTATTTT	CASSYGQGAGDTQYF
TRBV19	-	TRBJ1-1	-	TGTGCCAGCCACAGGTCGAGGAACACTGAAGCTTTCTTT	CASHRSRNTEAFF
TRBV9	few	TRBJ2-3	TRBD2	TGTGCCAGCAGCGTAGGGCGGGAGGGAGATACGCAGTATTTT	CASSVGREGDTQYF
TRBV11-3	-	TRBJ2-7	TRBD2	TGTGCCAGCAGCTTACTTAGCGGGAAGGCCCACGAGCAGTACTTC	CASSLLSGKAHEQYF
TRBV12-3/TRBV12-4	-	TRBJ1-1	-	TGTGCCAGCAGTAACGGTGTTCAAGCTTTCTTT	CASSNGVQAFF
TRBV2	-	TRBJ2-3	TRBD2	TGTGCCAGCAATAGCGGGAGAGAGGGGACAGATACGCAGTATTTT	CASNSGREGTDTQYF
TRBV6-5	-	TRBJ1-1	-	TGTGCCAGCAGTTACCCCCCTGGGCACGGCACTGAAGCTTTCTTT	CASSYPPGHGTEAFF
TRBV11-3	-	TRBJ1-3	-	TGTGCCAGCAGATTCGACGGGGGATCCTCTGGAAACACCATATATTTT	CASRFDGGSSGNTIYF
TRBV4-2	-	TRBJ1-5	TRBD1	TGTGCCAGCAGCCAAGATTTGGTCAGGGGGGATAGCAATCAGCCCCAGCATTTT	CASSQDLVRGDSNQPQHF
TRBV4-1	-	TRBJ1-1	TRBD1	TGCGCCAGCAGCCAGGGACAGGGGGTCGCTGAAGCTTTCTTT	CASSQGQGVAEAFF
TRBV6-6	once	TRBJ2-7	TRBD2	TGTGCCAGCGGGAGGGACTACTCCTACGAGCAGTACTTC	CASGRDYSYEQYF
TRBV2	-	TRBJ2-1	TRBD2	TGTGCCAGCAGGACTAGCGGGAGTGGGAATGAGCAGTTCTTC	CASRTSGSGNEQFF
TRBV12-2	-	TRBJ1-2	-	TGTGCAAGTCGCTTAGCCTCGGACAGGTCCCTCTATGGCTACACCTTC	CASRLASDRSLYGYTF
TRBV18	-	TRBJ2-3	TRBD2	TGTGCCAGCTCACCGACTAGCGGGATGCCCCGCCCAGATACGCAGTATTTT	CASSPTSGMPRPDTQYF
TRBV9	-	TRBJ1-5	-	TGTGCCAGCATCGGCAGGGCCCAGCCCCAGCATTTT	CASIGRAQPQHF
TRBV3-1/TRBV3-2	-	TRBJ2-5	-	TGTGCCAGCAGCCAAGAAGACAGACAATCGGAGACCCAGTACTTC	CASSQEDRQSETQYF
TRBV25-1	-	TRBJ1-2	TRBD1	TGTGCCAGCAGTGAAGCCGGGACAGGGCACGGAGGCTACACCTTC	CASSEAGTGHGGYTF
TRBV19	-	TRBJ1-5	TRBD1	TGTGCCAGTAGAAAGGACAGGGATCAGCCCCAGCATTTT	CASRKDRDQPQHF
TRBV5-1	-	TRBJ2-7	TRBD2	TGCGCCAGCAGCTTACCCCCTAGCGGTTTGAGCTCCTACGAGCAGTACTTC	CASSLPPSGLSSYEQYF
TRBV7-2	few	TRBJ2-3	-	TGTGCCAGCAGCCTTCTCGGAGGGATCGGCACAGATACGCAGTATTTT	CASSLLGGIGTDTQYF
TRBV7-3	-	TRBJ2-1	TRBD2	TGTGCCAGCAGCCCTTGGGGGAGCGGGAGGGTATACAATGAGCAGTTCTTC	CASSPWGSGRVYNEQFF
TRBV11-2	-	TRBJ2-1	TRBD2	TGTGCCAGCAGCTTAATGAGGGTTGGGACTAGATTCTATGAGCAGTTCTTC	CASSLMRVGTRFYEQFF
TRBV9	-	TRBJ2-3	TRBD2	TGTGCCAGCAGCGTAGGAGGTAGCGGGAGGTCAGATACGCAGTATTTT	CASSVGGSGRSDTQYF
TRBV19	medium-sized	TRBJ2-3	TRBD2	TGTGCCAGCCGGGGACTAGCGGGATTTACGCAGTATTTT	CASRGLAGFTQYF
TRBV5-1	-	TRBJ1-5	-	TGCGCCAGCAGCTTGGAGGGCGGGAATCAGCCCCAGCATTTT	CASSLEGGNQPQHF
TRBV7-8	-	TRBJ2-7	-	TGTGCCAGCAGCCCAGTTGGATCAGGCTACGAGCAGTACTTC	CASSPVGSGYEQYF
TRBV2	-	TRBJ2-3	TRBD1	TGTGCCAGCAGACAGGGGGCTCAGGCAGATACGCAGTATTTT	CASRQGAQADTQYF
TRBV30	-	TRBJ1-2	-	TGTGCCTGGAGTGCCCAGGGAGGGGTCAGCTATGGCTACACCTTC	CAWSAQGGVSYGYTF
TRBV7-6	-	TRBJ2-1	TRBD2	TGTGCCAGCAGCTTAGCAGTTACTAGCGCCCCAGGAAGGAATGAGCAGTTCTTC	CASSLAVTSAPGRNEQFF
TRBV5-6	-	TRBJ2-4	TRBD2	TGTGCCAGCAGCGCGGGTAGCGGGAGGGCCGGGTGGGACATTCAGTACTTC	CASSAGSGRAGWDIQYF
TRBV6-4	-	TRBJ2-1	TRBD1	TGTGCCAGCAGTGACGGTGGGACAGGGATCCCCAATGAGCAGTTCTTC	CASSDGGTGIPNEQFF
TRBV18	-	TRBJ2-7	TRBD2	TGTGCCAGCTCGCCTCGGACTAGCCCCTTCTACGAGCAGTACTTC	CASSPRTSPFYEQYF
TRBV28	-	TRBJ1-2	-	TGTGCCAGCAACCCCAGGACTGGGGGGATCTATGGCTACACCTTC	CASNPRTGGIYGYTF
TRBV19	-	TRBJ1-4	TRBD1	TGTGCCAGTAGTATCCGAGGGGGCGGTGAAAAACTGTTTTTT	CASSIRGGGEKLFF
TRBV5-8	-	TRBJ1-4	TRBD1	TGTGCCAGCACCTCAGGGGGCTCATGGGCTAATGAAAAACTGTTTTTT	CASTSGGSWANEKLFF
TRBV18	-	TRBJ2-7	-	TGTGCCAGCTCACCAAGTTCAGGCACCGTGAGCGGTCACGAGCAGTACTTC	CASSPSSGTVSGHEQYF
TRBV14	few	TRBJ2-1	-	TGTGCCAGCAGCCCAGTGGGGGGAGGTCGGGGAGGTGAGCAGTTCTTC	CASSPVGGGRGGEQFF
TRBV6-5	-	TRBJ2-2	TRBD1	TGTGCCAGCAGAAAAGGACAGGGGGCCTGGGAGCTGTTTTTT	CASRKGQGAWELFF
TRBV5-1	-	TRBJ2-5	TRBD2	TGCGCCAGCAGCGCGGGACTAGCCGGGCAAGAGACCCAGTACTTC	CASSAGLAGQETQYF
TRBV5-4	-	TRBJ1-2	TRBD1	TGTGCCAGCAGCTCCCCCCTCCCCGGACAGGGAGGAGGCTACACCTTC	CASSSPLPGQGGGYTF
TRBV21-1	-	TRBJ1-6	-	TGTGCCAGCAGCCTACGGGGGGATACCTATAATTCACCCCTCCACTTT	CASSLRGDTYNSPLHF
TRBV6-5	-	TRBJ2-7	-	TGTGCCAGTCTAGTTCGATACGAGCAGTACTTC	CASLVRYEQYF
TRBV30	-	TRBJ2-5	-	TGTGCCTGGAGTACCGTTCGAGACAACCAGTACTTC	CAWSTVRDNQYF
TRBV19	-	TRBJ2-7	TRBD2	TGTGCCAGTAGTATCGCGAAGACTAGCGGGACATTCAACGAGCAGTACTTC	CASSIAKTSGTFNEQYF
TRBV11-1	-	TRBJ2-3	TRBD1	TGTGCCAGCAGCTTAGATTGGACAGGGGTAGGCACGCAGTATTTT	CASSLDWTGVGTQYF